This T cell receptor beta chain was sequenced for a study of blood T cell repertoires in COVID-19. Study summary: The United States, Italy and Spain were the sources of the acute and convalescent COVID-19 samples. T cells, B-cell-depleted T cells, or PBMCs provided the cDNA or gDNA that served as material.

How the authors handled the data: Estimates of nucleated cell counts were drawn from the amplification of reference gene primers. Data came from immunoSEQ multiplex PCR; TCRdb stores just in-frame clones and leaves some out. The V and J calls and clone size are taken from that table; D and trimming were inferred from the DNA. The sample has about 400,000 clones; roughly 90% are singletons. J gave up 4 bases and V 9 bases, and 12 bases lay outside the gene matches. The length of the CDR3 is 15 residues. Germline V lookup: CDR1 LGHNT, CDR2 FRNRAP. The sequenced sample was peripheral blood. The V and J genes are TRBV12-5 and TRBJ2-3; 8 nucleotides agree with TRBD1. This receptor was taken from a man in his forties with acute or convalescent COVID-19. The CDR3 DNA is TGTGCTAGCTCTGACCCGGACAGGGCCCCAGATACGCAGTATTTT. Translating it yields CASSDPDRAPDTQYF.